Listed here are 27 T cell receptor beta chains from one sample, sequenced in a study of blood T cell repertoires in COVID-19. TCRdb's table, derived via immunoSEQ multiplex PCR, lists solely in-frame clones and lacks some. Among fewer than 500,000 clones, around 87% were seen once, and the ten largest hold 1% to 1.5%. Sequenced sample: PBMCs or T cells enriched from blood (not recorded which). These receptors all come from a man aged 30 to 39 who had recovered from COVID-19.

The CDR3 bases are TGTGCCAGCAGCGTAGGACTAGCTAAAGAGACCCAGTACTTC. Translated, it gives CASSVGLAKETQYF. The chain employs TRBV9 and TRBJ2-5; 7 bases are a match to TRBD2. V trimming: 0 bases; J trimming: 3 bases; junction bases outside the gene matches: 2. The CDR3 covers 14 residues. Germline values: CDR1 SGDLS, CDR2 YYNGEE.

V is TRBV5-1 and J is TRBJ2-7, with 7 nucleotides matching TRBD1. V dropped 4 bases and J dropped 2; count of bases not matched to a gene: 6. Germline loops: CDR1 SGHRS, CDR2 YFSETQ. The CDR3 is made up of 14 amino acids. In DNA, the CDR3 is TGCGCCAGCAGCGTCGGAACAGGGGCCTACGAGCAGTACTTC. Protein: CASSVGTGAYEQYF. Filled out from reference TRBV5-1 and TRBJ2-7, the complete variable domain reads KAGVTQTPRYLIKTRGQQVTLSCSPISGHRSVSWYQQTPGQGLQFLFEYFSETQRNKGNFPGRFSGRQFSNSRSEMNVSTLELGDSALYLCASSVGTGAYEQYFGPGTRLTVT.

This clone was counted only a few times. The chain links TRBV19 to TRBJ1-1; the D is unclear. There are 14 residues in the CDR3. The germline CDR1 and CDR2 sequences are LNHDA and SQIVND (reference sequence). Trimming removed 1 base from V and 3 bases from J, with 9 bases in between. CDR3 sequence: CASSIVGRDTEAFF. In nucleotides, the CDR3 is TGTGCCAGTAGTATAGTCGGGCGGGACACTGAAGCTTTCTTT.

This chain's CDR3 is CASSYRGTYSPLHF. The CDR3 DNA reads as TGTGCCAGCAGTTACAGGGGTACGTATTCACCCCTCCACTTT. V and J are TRBV6-5 and TRBJ1-6; D possibly corresponds to TRBD1 (5 bases). CDR3 length equals 14 residues. Germline CDR1 and CDR2: MNHEY and SVGAGI. V lost 2 bases and J lost 8, with 10 bases in between.

Details on this clone: Other DNA sequences of this sample code for an identical CDR3. The rearrangement joins TRBV12-3 or TRBV12-4 to TRBJ1-1; 9 bases line up with TRBD1. CDR3 length: 13 amino acids. V gave up 3 bases and J gave up 5 bases; unmatched junction bases: 1. The CDR3 DNA is TGTGCCAGCAGTTTGGACAGGGGTACTGAAGCTTTCTTT. Its translation: CASSLDRGTEAFF.

The V and J genes are TRBV24-1 and TRBJ2-3; D not certain. CDR3 length equals 14 residues. CDR1 KGHDR and CDR2 SFDVKD come from the germline V gene. The V and J ends lost 4 bases and 0 bases respectively, with 7 bases between them. Here the CDR3 DNA reads TGTGCCACCAGTGACCCCAGTAGCACAGATACGCAGTATTTT. This gives the protein CATSDPSSTDTQYF.

This clone was picked up a small number of times. The gene calls are TRBV30 and TRBJ1-1; D gene unclear. The CDR3 loop spans 12 amino acids. Germline assignment: CDR1 GTSNPN and CDR2 SVGIG (reference sequence). The germline V and J ends were trimmed by 3 bases and 5 bases, with 10 bases remaining between them. CDR3 DNA: TGTGCCTGGAGCGTCTGGGAGACTGAAGCTTTCTTT. It encodes CAWSVWETEAFF.

The rearrangement uses TRBV19 and TRBJ2-3; TRBD1 is a possible D gene (6 bases). V lost 10 bases and J 0 bases, leaving 14 bases between the germline ends. Germline CDR1 and CDR2: LNHDA and SQIVND (reference sequence). The CDR3 sequence is 14 residues long. In DNA, the CDR3 is TGTGCCACCGCACAGGGATCTAGCACAGATACGCAGTATTTT. This encodes CATAQGSSTDTQYF. Complete variable domain (other parts from reference TRBV19 and TRBJ2-3): DGGITQSPKYLFRKEGQNVTLSCEQNLNHDAMYWYRQDPGQGLRLIYYSQIVNDFQKGDIAEGYSVSREKKESFPLTVTSAQKNPTAFYLCATAQGSSTDTQYFGPGTRLTVL.

V is TRBV7-9 and J is TRBJ1-2; D uncertain. CDR1 is SEHNR, CDR2 FQNEAQ, per germline (reference sequence). This CDR3 region has 17 residues. Trimming took off 2 bases at V and 1 base at J, with 17 bases between the two ends. CDR3 sequence: CASSLLGLPSLNYGYTF. The CDR3 DNA follows: TGTGCCAGCAGCTTATTGGGCCTCCCCAGTCTTAACTATGGCTACACCTTC.

The J gene is TRBJ1-5, the V gene TRBV19, with TRBD1 identical over 8 bases. Germline CDR1 is LNHDA and CDR2 is SQIVND (reference sequence). The CDR3 runs 15 residues. V trimming: 8 bases; J trimming: 6 bases; junction bases outside the gene matches: 12. In DNA form, the CDR3 reads TGTGCCAGTTCGAACAGGGGGGACCTACCTCAGCCCCAGCATTTT. Its translation: CASSNRGDLPQPQHF.

This chain joins TRBV6-1 and TRBJ1-6; D is unclear. Germline assignment: CDR1 MNHNS and CDR2 SASEGT. The length of the CDR3 is 15 residues. The germline V and J ends were trimmed by 2 bases and 7 bases, with 12 bases remaining between them. The CDR3 DNA follows: TGTGCCAGCAGTGAAACACAGCCCCACAATTCACCCCTCCACTTT. Protein: CASSETQPHNSPLHF.

The chain employs TRBV12-3 or TRBV12-4 and TRBJ1-1; D is ambiguous. V was clipped by 8 bases and J by 5 bases, with 12 bases between them. CDR3 size: 12 residues. In nucleotides, the CDR3 is TGTGCCAGCGTGCGGGGTAATACTGAAGCTTTCTTT. As protein: CASVRGNTEAFF.

This clone was observed a single time. The chain carries TRBV14 and TRBJ2-1; 7 nucleotides agree with TRBD1. The CDR3 loop spans 17 amino acids. The germline V gene has CDR1 SGHDN and CDR2 FVKESK. Trimming cost V 1 base and J 5 bases; bases outside gene matches: 11. CDR3 protein: CASSQVWDRASDNEQFF. CDR3 nucleotides: TGTGCCAGCAGCCAAGTCTGGGACAGAGCGTCGGACAATGAGCAGTTCTTC.

The J gene is TRBJ2-7, the V gene TRBV12-5; TRBD2 matches at 7 bases. The length of the CDR3 is 16 residues. The junction had 9 bases not matched to a gene; V was cut back by 0 bases and J by 4 bases. Germline V CDR1 and CDR2: LGHNT, FRNRAP. CDR3 residues: CASGLVKLAMIYEQYF. The CDR3 nucleotides are TGTGCTAGTGGTTTGGTAAAACTAGCGATGATATACGAGCAGTACTTC.

The J gene is TRBJ1-5, the V gene TRBV2; 8 bases align to TRBD1. From germline, CDR1 is SNHLY and CDR2 FYNNEI. CDR3 length: 15 amino acids. The V and J ends lost 8 bases and 4 bases, in that order; junction bases with no gene match: 10. The CDR3 DNA is TGTGCCAGCGTTTTAGACAGGGGCTTTAATCAGCCCCAGCATTTT. Its protein product is CASVLDRGFNQPQHF.

The V and J genes are TRBV4-2 and TRBJ1-1; D remains ambiguous. V was clipped by 0 bases and J by 4 bases, with 12 bases between them. CDR3 length equals 15 residues. Per germline, CDR1 LGHNA and CDR2 YNFKEQ. The CDR3 DNA sequence: TGTGCCAGCAGCCAAGATCCCGGGATAGGCACTGAAGCTTTCTTT. This encodes CASSQDPGIGTEAFF.

The chain combines TRBV9 with TRBJ2-2; D is unresolved. The V gene lost 4 bases and the J gene lost 1 base, with 8 bases spanning the gap. Germline-derived CDR1 and CDR2 are SGDLS and YYNGEE. This CDR3 region has 14 residues. DNA of the CDR3: TGTGCCAGCAGCCCCTCCGGGAACACCGGGGAGCTGTTTTTT. Translated: CASSPSGNTGELFF.

The chain couples TRBV27 to TRBJ2-2; tentatively, D is TRBD1 (6 bases). The germline V and J ends were trimmed by 5 bases and 0 bases, with 16 bases remaining between them. Germline CDR1 MNHEY, CDR2 SMNVEV (reference sequence). The CDR3 loop spans 17 amino acids. DNA of the CDR3: TGTGCCAGCAGTCCATACCTGACAGGTCCGAACACCGGGGAGCTGTTTTTT. Its translation: CASSPYLTGPNTGELFF.

The CDR3, as DNA: TGCGCCAGCAGCTTGGCGGGTCACACTGAAGCTTTCTTT. Protein product: CASSLAGHTEAFF. This chain connects TRBV5-1 to TRBJ1-1; no clear D. This CDR3 has 13 residues. Germline V gene lookup returns CDR1 SGHRS and CDR2 YFSETQ. V was cut by 0 bases and J by 3 bases, with 6 bases left in between.

The chain joins TRBV5-1 to TRBJ2-6; D is possibly TRBD1 (5 bases). CDR1 is SGHRS, CDR2 YFSETQ, per germline. Trimming stripped 5 bases from V and 0 bases from J, with 6 bases between. This CDR3 is 14 amino acids long. The chain's CDR3 is CASRTASGANVLTF. In DNA, the CDR3 is TGCGCCAGCAGGACAGCCTCTGGGGCCAACGTCCTGACTTTC. The full variable domain, completed using reference TRBV5-1 and TRBJ2-6, is KAGVTQTPRYLIKTRGQQVTLSCSPISGHRSVSWYQQTPGQGLQFLFEYFSETQRNKGNFPGRFSGRQFSNSRSEMNVSTLELGDSALYLCASRTASGANVLTFGAGSRLTVL.

This clone was counted once. The V gene is TRBV19, the J gene TRBJ1-4, with TRBD1 as a possible D gene (6 bases). The CDR3 has 14 residues. V shed 4 bases and J shed 7 bases, with 13 bases lying between them. Germline V CDR1 and CDR2: LNHDA, SQIVND (reference sequence). CDR3 in amino acids: CASSSGGGGEKLFF. CDR3 bases: TGTGCCAGTAGTAGTGGGGGCGGAGGTGAAAAACTGTTTTTT.

This clone was seen more than once but under ten times. V gene TRBV11-2 combines with J gene TRBJ1-2; 7 nucleotides align to TRBD1. This CDR3 comprises 13 residues. V lost 8 bases and J lost 5; bases outside the gene matches: 8. Per the germline V gene, CDR1 is SGHAT and CDR2 is FQNNGV. CDR3 bases: TGTGCCAGCCAGAGACAGGGTTTATATGGCTACACCTTC. It encodes CASQRQGLYGYTF.

The chain links TRBV5-8 to TRBJ1-2, with 9 bases matching TRBD1. CDR1 SGHTS and CDR2 YDEGEE come from the germline V gene. The junction had 3 bases not matched to a gene; V was cut back by 4 bases and J by 2 bases. This CDR3 has 14 amino acids. CDR3 coding DNA: TGTGCCAGCAGCATAGACAGGGGGAACTATGGCTACACCTTC. Protein product: CASSIDRGNYGYTF.

This clone was counted a single time. The rearrangement joins TRBV5-1 to TRBJ1-5; 7 positions agree with TRBD1. CDR1 is SGHRS, CDR2 YFSETQ, per germline. The V segment lost 4 bases and the J segment 3 bases; nucleotides outside the gene matches: 7. The length of the CDR3 is 15 residues. CDR3 DNA: TGCGCCAGCAGCCGAACGACAGGGTTCAATCAGCCCCAGCATTTT. It codes for CASSRTTGFNQPQHF.

The V call is TRBV5-1, the J call TRBJ2-3; TRBD2 matches at 9 bases. Germline CDR1 is SGHRS and CDR2 is YFSETQ. The CDR3 spans 16 residues. V was pared by 4 bases and J by 0 bases, with 6 bases of the junction left unmatched. The CDR3 loop is CASSIGTSSSTDTQYF. In nucleotides, the CDR3 is TGCGCCAGCAGCATAGGGACTAGCTCTAGCACAGATACGCAGTATTTT.

This clone was observed a single time. The rearrangement joins TRBV19 to TRBJ1-2; 7 positions agree with TRBD1. The CDR3 contains 17 residues. CDR1 is LNHDA and CDR2 is SQIVND in the germline V gene (reference sequence). Trimming took 3 bases from V and 0 from J; bases not matched to a gene: 10. CDR3 region: CASSMGRQGISNYGYTF. DNA of the CDR3: TGTGCCAGTAGTATGGGGAGACAGGGCATCTCTAACTATGGCTACACCTTC.

The chain couples TRBV19 to TRBJ1-5; the D gene is possibly TRBD1 (6 bases). The germline V gene encodes CDR1 LNHDA and CDR2 SQIVND (reference sequence). The ends were cut back, 4 bases at V and 2 bases at J, with 12 bases in the middle. CDR3 length equals 15 residues. The CDR3 loop reads CASSNYRVGNQPQHF. DNA of the CDR3: TGTGCCAGTAGTAATTACAGGGTAGGCAATCAGCCCCAGCATTTT. Variable domain in full (rest from reference TRBV19 and TRBJ1-5): DGGITQSPKYLFRKEGQNVTLSCEQNLNHDAMYWYRQDPGQGLRLIYYSQIVNDFQKGDIAEGYSVSREKKESFPLTVTSAQKNPTAFYLCASSNYRVGNQPQHFGDGTRLSIL.